This T cell receptor beta chain was retrieved from a study of blood T cell repertoires in COVID-19 (TCRdb year 2020). Describing the broader study: Samples covering the acute and convalescent phases of COVID-19 were provided by collaborators in the United States, Italy and Spain. The prospective study material was composed of cDNA or gDNA derived from T cells, B-cell-depleted T cells, or PBMCs. Deeply sampled blood TCRbeta repertoires from subjects exposed to, actively infected with, or recovered from COVID-19 were included in the dataset. The repertoires were made available in a free public database intended to serve as a resource for research on the immune response to SARS-CoV-2. The samples were drawn from the first 160 participants of the ongoing ImmuneRACE study and from 950 to 1,500 subjects provided by 6 global collaborators. The sample metadata nearly always contained a de-identified subject ID, COVID-19 status, age in years and sex. HLA class I and class II types, where available, came from metadata supplied by the sample provider rather than from assay-based typing.

This clone has a handful of counts. It has no known antigen specificity. Qualities for individual bases were not recorded, and no much larger clone is one base off. Ends trimmed: V by 3 bases, J by 4 bases; bases unmatched to a gene: 3. CDR1 SGHRS and CDR2 YFSETQ were looked up in the germline V gene. The CDR3 has 15 amino acids, counting the end cysteine and phenylalanine. CDR3 DNA is the only sequence kept; it has 45 bases, read in frame from the first base. TCRbeta CDR3 regions were amplified from genomic DNA using the immunoSEQ Assay, a bias-controlled multiplex PCR. The original pipeline was this. The number of nucleated cells in each sample was estimated by amplification of reference gene primers within the assay. To quantify the absolute abundance of each unique TCRbeta CDR3 rearrangement, sequence reads were collapsed and filtered. For each sample, productive Simpson clonality was calculated by taking the square root of Simpson's diversity index across productive rearrangements. TCRdb provides this immuneACCESS table in a form limited to in-frame rearrangements. Some clones are lacking; in checked studies, under half of them reflect an unresolved V gene, and why the rest are absent is not known. The V and J calls and clone size are taken from that table; D and trimming were inferred from the DNA. The sample table contains a few hundred thousand clones; only one count was recorded for around 84% of them. The ten biggest clones cover about 3% of the sample.

The collaborating institutions used their own protocols to collect whole blood in K2EDTA tubes. Collaborator samples were shipped for TCRbeta analysis as frozen whole blood, isolated PBMCs, or DNA extracted from either sample type. Study-wide conclusions, independent of this receptor: The amount of clinical and demographic metadata varied by source and participant and was provided uncurated.

The chain links TRBV5-1 with TRBJ2-7, with 14 middle bases fitting TRBD2. The specimen sequenced was peripheral blood. This TCR came from a human donor in a cohort sampled during active COVID-19. Here the CDR3 is given as CASSSGLAGVYEQYF. The DNA sequence is TGCGCCAGCAGCTCGGGACTAGCGGGAGTGTACGAGCAGTACTTC. The CDR3 plus the reference TRBV5-1 and TRBJ2-7 genes for the other parts give the full variable domain: KAGVTQTPRYLIKTRGQQVTLSCSPISGHRSVSWYQQTPGQGLQFLFEYFSETQRNKGNFPGRFSGRQFSNSRSEMNVSTLELGDSALYLCASSSGLAGVYEQYFGPGTRLTVT.